These 7 T cell receptor beta chains share one sample of origin, sequenced in a study of blood T cell repertoires in COVID-19. Profiled with immunoSEQ multiplex PCR; TCRdb holds only in-frame clones, not every one. This sample has about 240,000 clones, with about 80% found just once. The sample taken for sequencing was peripheral blood. The source of these receptors is a man aged 25 to 45 who had recovered from COVID-19.

The gene calls are TRBV19 and TRBJ1-5; D is uncertain. The germline V and J ends were trimmed by 4 bases and 1 base, with 11 bases remaining between them. This CDR3 is 15 amino acids long. From germline, CDR1 is LNHDA and CDR2 SQIVND (reference sequence). In nucleotides, the CDR3 is TGTGCCAGTAGTAGAACTTCGGGGAGCAATCAGCCCCAGCATTTT. Protein sequence: CASSRTSGSNQPQHF.

J is TRBJ1-1 and V is TRBV6-1; no firm D call. The V end was cut by 2 bases, the J end by 7 bases, with 14 bases between. The CDR3 runs to 14 residues. Germline CDR1 is MNHNS and CDR2 is SASEGT. CDR3 protein: CASSERLVNFEAFF. The CDR3 DNA follows: TGTGCCAGCAGTGAACGATTGGTAAACTTTGAAGCTTTCTTT.

J is TRBJ2-3 and V is TRBV7-6; a weak D match, TRBD1 (5 bases). Germline V gene sequence: CDR1 SGHVS, CDR2 FNYEAQ. This CDR3 has 15 amino acids. Trimming cost V 5 bases and J 2 bases, with 14 bases left between them. The CDR3 here is CASSQTKGFTDTQYF. DNA for the CDR3: TGTGCCAGCAGCCAAACAAAGGGGTTCACAGATACGCAGTATTTT.

V gene TRBV3-1 (or the pseudogene TRBV3-2) combines with J gene TRBJ2-7, with D possibly matching TRBD1 (6 bases). The CDR3 extends over 14 amino acids. CDR1 and CDR2 (germline): LGHDT, YNNKEL (reference sequence). V lost 5 bases, J lost 5 bases, and 16 bases lay in between. CDR3 sequence (DNA): TGTGCCAGCAGCGCCTGGGGGCAGGGTCACGAGCAGTACTTC. Amino acid sequence: CASSAWGQGHEQYF.

Here the CDR3 DNA reads TGTGCCAGCAGCGCGACACATAGACAGGGGTGGCGAGAGACCCAGTACTTC. This codes for CASSATHRQGWRETQYF. The V call is TRBV9, the J call TRBJ2-5; 8 nucleotides match TRBD1. The CDR3 consists of 17 residues. CDR1 and CDR2 from the germline V gene are SGDLS and YYNGEE. V lost 3 bases, J lost 4 bases, and 14 bases stayed unmatched.

The table lists this clone with a few counts. The chain is built from TRBV5-5 and TRBJ2-2, with D possibly matching TRBD1 (6 bases). Looked up from germline, CDR1 is SGHKS and CDR2 is YYEKEE (reference sequence). The CDR3 is made up of 14 amino acids. The V end lost 2 bases, the J end lost 5 bases, and 10 bases lay between the germline ends. In nucleotides, the CDR3 is TGTGCCAGCAGCTTACAAACAGGGACCGGGGAGCTGTTTTTT. This gives the protein CASSLQTGTGELFF. The entire variable domain, with the rest obtained from reference TRBV5-5 and TRBJ2-2, is as follows: DAGVTQSPTHLIKTRGQQVTLRCSPISGHKSVSWYQQVLGQGPQFIFQYYEKEERGRGNFPDRFSARQFPNYSSELNVNALLLGDSALYLCASSLQTGTGELFFGEGSRLTVL.

V gene TRBV4-1 combines with J gene TRBJ1-2; 7 nucleotides align to TRBD1. Per germline, CDR1 MGHRA and CDR2 YSYEKL. The CDR3 length is 14 residues. V trimming: 4 bases; J trimming: 6 bases; junction bases outside the gene matches: 8. CDR3 loop: CASSLIDREDGYTF. CDR3 DNA sequence: TGCGCCAGCAGCCTTATCGACAGGGAGGATGGCTACACCTTC.